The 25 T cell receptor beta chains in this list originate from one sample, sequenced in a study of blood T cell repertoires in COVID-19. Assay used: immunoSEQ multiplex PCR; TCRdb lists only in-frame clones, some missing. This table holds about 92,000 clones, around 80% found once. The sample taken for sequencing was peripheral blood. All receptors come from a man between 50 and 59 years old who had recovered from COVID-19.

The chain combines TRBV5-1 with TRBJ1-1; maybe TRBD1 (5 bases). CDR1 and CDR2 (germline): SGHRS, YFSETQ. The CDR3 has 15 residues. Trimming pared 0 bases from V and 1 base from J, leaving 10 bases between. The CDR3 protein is CASSLAPGGNTEAFF. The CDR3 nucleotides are TGCGCCAGCAGCTTGGCCCCGGGGGGGAACACTGAAGCTTTCTTT. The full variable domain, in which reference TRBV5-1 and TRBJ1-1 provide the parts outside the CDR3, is KAGVTQTPRYLIKTRGQQVTLSCSPISGHRSVSWYQQTPGQGLQFLFEYFSETQRNKGNFPGRFSGRQFSNSRSEMNVSTLELGDSALYLCASSLAPGGNTEAFFGQGTRLTVV.

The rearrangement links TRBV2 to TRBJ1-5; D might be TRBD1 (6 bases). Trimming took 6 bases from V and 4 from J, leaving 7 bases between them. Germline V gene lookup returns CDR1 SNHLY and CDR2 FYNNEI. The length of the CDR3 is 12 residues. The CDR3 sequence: CASRDSNQPQHF. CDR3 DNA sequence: TGTGCCAGCAGGGACAGTAATCAGCCCCAGCATTTT.

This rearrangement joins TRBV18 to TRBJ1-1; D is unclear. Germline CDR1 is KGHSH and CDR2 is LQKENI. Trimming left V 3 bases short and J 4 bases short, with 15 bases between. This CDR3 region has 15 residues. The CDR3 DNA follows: TGTGCCAGCTCACCCTACGAGGCTGCGAGCACTGAAGCTTTCTTT. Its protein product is CASSPYEAASTEAFF.

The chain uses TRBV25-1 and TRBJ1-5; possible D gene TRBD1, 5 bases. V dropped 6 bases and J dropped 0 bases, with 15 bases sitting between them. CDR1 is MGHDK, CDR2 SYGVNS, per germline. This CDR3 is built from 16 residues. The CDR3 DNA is TGTGCCAGCAGCGAAGCAGGGACTTATAGCAATCAGCCCCAGCATTTT. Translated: CASSEAGTYSNQPQHF.

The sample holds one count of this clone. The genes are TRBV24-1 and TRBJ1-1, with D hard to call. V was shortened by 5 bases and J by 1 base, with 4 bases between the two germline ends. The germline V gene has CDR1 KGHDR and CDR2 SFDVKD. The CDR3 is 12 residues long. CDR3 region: CATSGANTEAFF. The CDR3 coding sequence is TGTGCCACCAGTGGGGCGAACACTGAAGCTTTCTTT.

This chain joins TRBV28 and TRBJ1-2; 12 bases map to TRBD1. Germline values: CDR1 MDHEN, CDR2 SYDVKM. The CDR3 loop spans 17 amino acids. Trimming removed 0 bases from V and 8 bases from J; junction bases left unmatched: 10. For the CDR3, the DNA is TGTGCCAGCAGTTTATGGCATCAGGGACAGGGGGCACGAGGCTACACCTTC. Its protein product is CASSLWHQGQGARGYTF.

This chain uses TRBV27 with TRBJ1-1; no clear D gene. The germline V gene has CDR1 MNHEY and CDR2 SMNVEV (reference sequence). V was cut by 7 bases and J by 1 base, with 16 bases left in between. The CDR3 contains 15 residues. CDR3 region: CASKLVGGPNTEAFF. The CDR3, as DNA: TGTGCCAGCAAGTTAGTAGGAGGACCGAACACTGAAGCTTTCTTT.

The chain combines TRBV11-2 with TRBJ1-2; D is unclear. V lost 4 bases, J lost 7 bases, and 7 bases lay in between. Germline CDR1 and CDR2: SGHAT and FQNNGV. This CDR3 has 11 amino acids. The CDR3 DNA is TGTGCCAGCAGCTCCTCCGTTGGCTACACCTTC. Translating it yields CASSSSVGYTF.

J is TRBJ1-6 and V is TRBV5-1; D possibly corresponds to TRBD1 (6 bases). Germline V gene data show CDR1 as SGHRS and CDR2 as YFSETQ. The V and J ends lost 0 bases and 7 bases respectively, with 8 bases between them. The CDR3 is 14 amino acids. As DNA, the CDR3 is TGCGCCAGCAGCTTGGCGGGACACAATTCACCCCTCCACTTT. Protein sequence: CASSLAGHNSPLHF.

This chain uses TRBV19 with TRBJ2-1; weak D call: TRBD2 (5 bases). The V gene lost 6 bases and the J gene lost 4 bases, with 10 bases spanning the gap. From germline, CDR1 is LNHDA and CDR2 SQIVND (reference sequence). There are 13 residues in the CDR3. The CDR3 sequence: CASSLGSYNEQFF. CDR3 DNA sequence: TGTGCCAGTAGCCTGGGGAGTTACAATGAGCAGTTCTTC.

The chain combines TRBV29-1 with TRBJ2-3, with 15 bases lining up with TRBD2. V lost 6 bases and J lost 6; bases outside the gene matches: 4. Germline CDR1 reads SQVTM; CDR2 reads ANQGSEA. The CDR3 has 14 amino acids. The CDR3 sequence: CSVDGTSGGDTQYF. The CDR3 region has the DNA TGCAGCGTCGACGGGACTAGCGGGGGGGATACGCAGTATTTT.

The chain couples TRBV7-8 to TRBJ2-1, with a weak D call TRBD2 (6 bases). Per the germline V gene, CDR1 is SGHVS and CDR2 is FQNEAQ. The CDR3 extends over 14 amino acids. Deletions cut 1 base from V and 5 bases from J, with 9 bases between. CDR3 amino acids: CASSLDRTNNEQFF. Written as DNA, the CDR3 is TGTGCCAGCAGCTTAGACAGGACTAACAATGAGCAGTTCTTC.

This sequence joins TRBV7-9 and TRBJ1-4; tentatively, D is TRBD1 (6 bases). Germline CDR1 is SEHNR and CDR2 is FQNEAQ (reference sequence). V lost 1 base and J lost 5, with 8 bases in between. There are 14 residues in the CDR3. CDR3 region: CASSLVGTNEKLFF. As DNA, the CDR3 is TGTGCCAGCAGCTTAGTCGGGACAAATGAAAAACTGTTTTTT. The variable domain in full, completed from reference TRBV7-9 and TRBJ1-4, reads DTGVSQNPRHKITKRGQNVTFRCDPISEHNRLYWYRQTLGQGPEFLTYFQNEAQLEKSRLLSDRFSAERPKGSFSTLEIQRTEQGDSAMYLCASSLVGTNEKLFFGSGTQLSVL.

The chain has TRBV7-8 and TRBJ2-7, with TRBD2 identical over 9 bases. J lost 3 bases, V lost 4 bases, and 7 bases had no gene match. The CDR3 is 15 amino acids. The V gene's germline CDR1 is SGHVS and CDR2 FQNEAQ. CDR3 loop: CASSSRPTSGYEQYF. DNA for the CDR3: TGTGCCAGCAGCTCCCGGCCGACTAGCGGCTACGAGCAGTACTTC.

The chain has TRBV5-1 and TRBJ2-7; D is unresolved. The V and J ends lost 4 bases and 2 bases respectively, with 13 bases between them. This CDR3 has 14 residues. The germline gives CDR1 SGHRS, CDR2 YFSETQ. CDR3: CASSKFGSTYEQYF. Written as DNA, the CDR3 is TGCGCCAGCAGCAAGTTCGGGTCTACCTACGAGCAGTACTTC.

The CDR3 bases are TGCGCCAGCAGCCGCGATGTCTACGAGCAGTACTTC. Amino acids: CASSRDVYEQYF. This chain joins TRBV4-3 and TRBJ2-7; D not certain. V was cut by 4 bases and J by 3 bases, with 7 bases left in between. The CDR3 consists of 12 residues. Germline V gene lookup returns CDR1 LGHNA and CDR2 YSLEER.

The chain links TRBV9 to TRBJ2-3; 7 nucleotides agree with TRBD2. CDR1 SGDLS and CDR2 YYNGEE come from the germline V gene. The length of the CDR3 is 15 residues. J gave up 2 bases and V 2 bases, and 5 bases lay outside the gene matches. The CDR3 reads CASSVGAGITDTQYF. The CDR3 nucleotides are TGTGCCAGCAGCGTGGGAGCGGGGATCACAGATACGCAGTATTTT. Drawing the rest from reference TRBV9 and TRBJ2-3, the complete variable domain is DSGVTQTPKHLITATGQRVTLRCSPRSGDLSVYWYQQSLDQGLQFLIQYYNGEERAKGNILERFSAQQFPDLHSELNLSSLELGDSALYFCASSVGAGITDTQYFGPGTRLTVL.

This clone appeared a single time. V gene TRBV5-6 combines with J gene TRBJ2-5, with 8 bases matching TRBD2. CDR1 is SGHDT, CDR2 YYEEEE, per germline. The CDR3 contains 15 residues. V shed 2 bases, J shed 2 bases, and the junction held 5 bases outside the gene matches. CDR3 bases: TGTGCCAGCAGCTTAAGTAGCGGGGCGCAAGAGACCCAGTACTTC. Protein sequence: CASSLSSGAQETQYF.

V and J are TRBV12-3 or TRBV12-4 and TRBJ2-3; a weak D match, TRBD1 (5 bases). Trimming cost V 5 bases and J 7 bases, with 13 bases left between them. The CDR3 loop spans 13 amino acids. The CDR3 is CASSLQGIHTQYF. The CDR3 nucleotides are TGTGCCAGCAGTCTCCAGGGTATTCATACGCAGTATTTT.

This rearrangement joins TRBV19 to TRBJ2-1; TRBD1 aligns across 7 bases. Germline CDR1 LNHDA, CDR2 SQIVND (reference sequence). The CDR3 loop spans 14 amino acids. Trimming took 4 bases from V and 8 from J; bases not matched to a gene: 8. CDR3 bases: TGTGCCAGTAGTACCTCCAGAGGGGGCTATGAGCAGTTCTTC. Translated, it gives CASSTSRGGYEQFF. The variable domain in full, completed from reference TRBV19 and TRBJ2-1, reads DGGITQSPKYLFRKEGQNVTLSCEQNLNHDAMYWYRQDPGQGLRLIYYSQIVNDFQKGDIAEGYSVSREKKESFPLTVTSAQKNPTAFYLCASSTSRGGYEQFFGPGTRLTVL.

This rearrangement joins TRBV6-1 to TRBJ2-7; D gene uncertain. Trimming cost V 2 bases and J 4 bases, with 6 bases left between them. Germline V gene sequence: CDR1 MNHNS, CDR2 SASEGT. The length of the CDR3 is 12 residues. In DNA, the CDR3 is TGTGCCAGCAGTGAAACGAGTTACGAGCAGTACTTC. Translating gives CASSETSYEQYF.

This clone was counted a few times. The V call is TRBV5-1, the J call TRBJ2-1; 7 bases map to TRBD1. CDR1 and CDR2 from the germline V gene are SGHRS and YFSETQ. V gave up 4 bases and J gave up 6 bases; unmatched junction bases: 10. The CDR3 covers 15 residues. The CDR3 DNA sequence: TGCGCCAGCAGCATTAGACAGGGTATGGGCAATGAGCAGTTCTTC. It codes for CASSIRQGMGNEQFF.

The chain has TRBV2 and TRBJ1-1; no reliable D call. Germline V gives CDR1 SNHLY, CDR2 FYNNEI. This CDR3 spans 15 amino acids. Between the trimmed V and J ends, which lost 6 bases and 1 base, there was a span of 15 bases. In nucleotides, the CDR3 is TGTGCCAGCAGCGCCTCCCCCGGGGAGAACACTGAAGCTTTCTTT. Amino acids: CASSASPGENTEAFF.

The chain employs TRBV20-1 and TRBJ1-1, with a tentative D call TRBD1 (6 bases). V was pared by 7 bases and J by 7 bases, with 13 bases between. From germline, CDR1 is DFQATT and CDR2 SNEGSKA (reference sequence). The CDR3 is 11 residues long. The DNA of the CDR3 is TGCAGTGAGAAAGGGGGTTATGAAGCTTTCTTT. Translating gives CSEKGGYEAFF.

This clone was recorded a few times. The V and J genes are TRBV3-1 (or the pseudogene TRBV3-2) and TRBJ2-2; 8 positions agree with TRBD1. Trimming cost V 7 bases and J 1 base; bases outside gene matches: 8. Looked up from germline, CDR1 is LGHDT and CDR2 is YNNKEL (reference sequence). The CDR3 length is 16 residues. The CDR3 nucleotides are TGTGCCAGCAATCCTTACGGACAGGGGAACACCGGGGAGCTGTTTTTT. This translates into CASNPYGQGNTGELFF.